Listed here are 20 T cell receptor beta chains from one sample, sequenced in a study of blood T cell repertoires in COVID-19. This table comes from immunoSEQ multiplex PCR, and its TCRdb copy is limited to in-frame clones, with some not included. This sample carries 290,000 or so clones, around 89% of them seen once, and the ten largest clones take around 4.5%. The sequenced material came from PBMCs or T cells enriched from blood (not recorded which). The receptors were sampled from a woman under 30 with acute COVID-19.

The table lists this clone with a few counts. This chain uses TRBV28 with TRBJ1-2; 9 positions match TRBD1. Germline V gene lookup returns CDR1 MDHEN and CDR2 SYDVKM. CDR3 size: 15 residues. The V and J ends lost 6 bases and 4 bases, in that order; junction bases with no gene match: 9. Here the CDR3 reads CASRPHLTGGYGYTF. Here the CDR3 DNA reads TGTGCCAGCAGGCCCCACCTGACAGGGGGCTATGGCTACACCTTC.

This clone was counted a single time. V gene TRBV11-3 combines with J gene TRBJ1-1; weak D call: TRBD1 (5 bases). V lost 6 bases, J lost 4 bases, and 15 bases lay in between. The CDR3 is 14 amino acids. CDR1 and CDR2 from the germline V gene are SGHNT and YENEEA. CDR3 in DNA: TGTGCCAGCAGACTCTACACCGGGGGCACTGAAGCTTTCTTT. Encoded protein: CASRLYTGGTEAFF.

The chain has TRBV6-5 and TRBJ2-7; TRBD2 aligns across 7 bases. The V and J ends lost 0 bases and 3 bases, in that order; junction bases with no gene match: 5. The CDR3 loop spans 15 amino acids. Germline CDR1 and CDR2: MNHEY and SVGAGI. The chain's CDR3 is CASSYSTAGDYEQYF. Written as DNA, the CDR3 is TGTGCCAGCAGTTACTCGACCGCGGGGGACTACGAGCAGTACTTC.

The V and J genes are TRBV6-2 or TRBV6-3 and TRBJ2-5; D possibly corresponds to TRBD1 (6 bases). Trimming removed 2 bases at V and 14 bases at J, with 15 bases between. CDR1 and CDR2 (germline): MNHEY, SVGEGT. The CDR3 consists of 12 residues. The CDR3 nucleotides are TGTGCCAGCAGTTACAACAACAGGGACGCTTACTTC. This codes for CASSYNNRDAYF.

The chain has TRBV11-2 and TRBJ2-6, with 12 bases identical to TRBD2. The trim removed 5 bases at V and 0 bases at J, leaving 5 bases unmatched. This CDR3 spans 18 amino acids. CDR1 is SGHAT and CDR2 is FQNNGV in the germline V gene. CDR3 in amino acids: CASSDRLAGVSGANVLTF. The CDR3 nucleotides are TGTGCCAGCAGCGACAGACTAGCGGGAGTCTCTGGGGCCAACGTCCTGACTTTC.

The V gene is TRBV11-3, the J gene TRBJ2-3; 14 bases match TRBD2. The CDR3 length is 18 residues. J lost 0 bases, V lost 5 bases, and 7 bases had no gene match. Germline V CDR1 and CDR2: SGHNT, YENEEA. DNA for the CDR3: TGTGCCAGCAGCCACGGACTAGCGGGGGGAGTTAGCACAGATACGCAGTATTTT. Protein product: CASSHGLAGGVSTDTQYF.

V is TRBV6-5 and J is TRBJ2-1; 8 bases agree with TRBD2. J gave up 6 bases and V 4 bases, and 5 bases lay outside the gene matches. The CDR3 has 14 residues. In germline, CDR1 is MNHEY, CDR2 SVGAGI. CDR3 amino acids: CASSFRGTSNEQFF. CDR3 nucleotides: TGTGCCAGCAGTTTCCGGGGGACTAGCAATGAGCAGTTCTTC.

The chain employs TRBV7-3 and TRBJ2-1, with 11 bases identical to TRBD2. Losses at the gene ends were 0 bases for V and 6 bases for J; bases not matched to a gene: 13. The CDR3 consists of 19 residues. CDR1 SGHTA and CDR2 FQGTGA come from the germline V gene. CDR3 coding DNA: TGTGCCAGCAGCTTAACCCCCCCCCGACTAGCGGGAAAGGGCAATGAGCAGTTCTTC. Translating it yields CASSLTPPRLAGKGNEQFF.

J is TRBJ1-2 and V is TRBV7-9; D may be TRBD1 (6 bases). With 8 bases removed from V and 0 bases from J, the gap between germline ends came to 10 bases. The CDR3 covers 13 residues. Germline V lookup: CDR1 SEHNR, CDR2 FQNEAQ (reference sequence). This CDR3 is CASGGETNYGYTF. DNA for the CDR3: TGTGCCAGCGGGGGCGAGACTAACTATGGCTACACCTTC. Based on the CDR3 plus reference TRBV7-9 and TRBJ1-2, the full variable domain is DTGVSQNPRHKITKRGQNVTFRCDPISEHNRLYWYRQTLGQGPEFLTYFQNEAQLEKSRLLSDRFSAERPKGSFSTLEIQRTEQGDSAMYLCASGGETNYGYTFGSGTRLTVV.

The gene calls are TRBV11-3 and TRBJ1-2; possible D gene TRBD1, 5 bases. The germline V and J ends were trimmed by 5 bases and 5 bases, with 24 bases remaining between them. Germline loops: CDR1 SGHNT, CDR2 YENEEA. The CDR3 runs 17 residues. The chain's CDR3 is CASSPRVAGQSSYGYTF. The CDR3 DNA follows: TGTGCCAGCAGCCCGAGAGTGGCAGGGCAATCTTCTTATGGCTACACCTTC.

The J gene is TRBJ1-1, the V gene TRBV29-1; D is perhaps TRBD1 (6 bases). Trimming removed 7 bases from V and 4 bases from J, with 13 bases in between. The CDR3 has 12 amino acids. CDR1 SQVTM and CDR2 ANQGSEA come from the germline V gene. This CDR3 reads CSAGLGATEAFF. The CDR3 DNA reads as TGCAGCGCAGGTTTGGGGGCCACTGAAGCTTTCTTT.

The chain recombines TRBV28 with TRBJ2-7; 7 bases match TRBD2. Germline V gives CDR1 MDHEN, CDR2 SYDVKM. J gave up 1 base and V 5 bases, and 17 bases lay outside the gene matches. The CDR3 spans 18 residues. CDR3: CASSPGGGRTPGSYEQYF. In DNA, the CDR3 is TGTGCCAGCAGTCCTGGGGGGGGGAGGACCCCGGGGTCCTACGAGCAGTACTTC.

The V gene is TRBV28, the J gene TRBJ1-5; 8 bases agree with TRBD1. In germline, CDR1 is MDHEN, CDR2 SYDVKM. Unmatched junction bases numbered 14, after V lost 6 bases and J lost 4 bases. The CDR3 length is 17 residues. CDR3 nucleotides: TGTGCCAGCAGCCGATACGGACAGGGTGCCCCTAATCAGCCCCAGCATTTT. It translates to CASSRYGQGAPNQPQHF.

This chain uses TRBV7-3 with TRBJ1-2, with D tentatively TRBD1 (6 bases). With 2 bases removed from V and 5 bases from J, the gap between germline ends came to 18 bases. The CDR3 has 16 amino acids. Germline CDR1 SGHTA, CDR2 FQGTGA. The DNA for the CDR3 is TGTGCCAGCAGCTTACACCAGGGGCCCTACCCTTATGGCTACACCTTC. Translated: CASSLHQGPYPYGYTF.

The chain couples TRBV12-5 to TRBJ2-2; the match to TRBD1 covers 10 bases. Germline-derived CDR1 and CDR2 are LGHNT and FRNRAP. V trimming: 2 bases; J trimming: 3 bases; junction bases outside the gene matches: 6. The CDR3 has 17 amino acids. The CDR3 here is CASGLPRGTGDTGELFF. CDR3 coding DNA: TGTGCTAGTGGTTTGCCCCGGGGGACAGGGGACACCGGGGAGCTGTTTTTT. The full variable domain, completed using reference TRBV12-5 and TRBJ2-2, is DARVTQTPRHKVTEMGQEVTMRCQPILGHNTVFWYRQTMMQGLELLAYFRNRAPLDDSGMPKDRFSAEMPDATLATLKIQPSEPRDSAVYFCASGLPRGTGDTGELFFGEGSRLTVL.

The genes are TRBV28 and TRBJ2-7, with a tentative D call TRBD2 (6 bases). V was cut by 3 bases and J by 1 base, with 10 bases left in between. CDR1 is MDHEN, CDR2 SYDVKM, per germline. This CDR3 is built from 14 residues. This CDR3 reads CASSFLGGSYEQYF. The CDR3 DNA reads as TGTGCCAGCAGTTTCCTGGGGGGATCCTACGAGCAGTACTTC.

This chain joins TRBV28 and TRBJ1-5; D may be TRBD1 (5 bases). CDR1 and CDR2 from the germline V gene are MDHEN and SYDVKM. Trimming took 4 bases from V and 5 from J, leaving 12 bases between them. The CDR3 contains 14 residues. CDR3 sequence reads: CASSWRGEDQPQHF. CDR3 nucleotide sequence: TGTGCCAGCAGTTGGAGGGGTGAGGATCAGCCCCAGCATTTT.

This clone was counted once. The chain couples TRBV4-1 to TRBJ1-5; TRBD1 matches 11 bases. CDR1 is MGHRA, CDR2 YSYEKL, per germline. This CDR3 contains 18 residues. Unmatched junction bases numbered 12, after V lost 5 bases and J lost 3 bases. DNA for the CDR3: TGCGCCAGCAGCTGGACAGGGGGCGAGTCCGGGATCAATCAGCCCCAGCATTTT. This codes for CASSWTGGESGINQPQHF.

This clone was seen a single time. The CDR3 spells CSVEKRLAANEQFF. CDR3 DNA sequence: TGCAGCGTTGAAAAAAGACTAGCGGCCAATGAGCAGTTCTTC. The chain uses TRBV29-1 and TRBJ2-1; 9 bases line up with TRBD2. The V gene's germline CDR1 is SQVTM and CDR2 ANQGSEA. CDR3 length equals 14 residues. V was clipped by 2 bases and J by 6 bases; unmatched bases: 5.

J is TRBJ2-1 and V is TRBV7-9; the D gene is possibly TRBD2 (5 bases). Trimming stripped 1 base from V and 4 bases from J, with 11 bases between. Per germline, CDR1 SEHNR and CDR2 FQNEAQ (reference sequence). The CDR3 runs to 15 residues. CDR3 protein: CASSLVRGQYNEQFF. CDR3 DNA: TGTGCCAGCAGCTTAGTCCGGGGTCAGTACAATGAGCAGTTCTTC.